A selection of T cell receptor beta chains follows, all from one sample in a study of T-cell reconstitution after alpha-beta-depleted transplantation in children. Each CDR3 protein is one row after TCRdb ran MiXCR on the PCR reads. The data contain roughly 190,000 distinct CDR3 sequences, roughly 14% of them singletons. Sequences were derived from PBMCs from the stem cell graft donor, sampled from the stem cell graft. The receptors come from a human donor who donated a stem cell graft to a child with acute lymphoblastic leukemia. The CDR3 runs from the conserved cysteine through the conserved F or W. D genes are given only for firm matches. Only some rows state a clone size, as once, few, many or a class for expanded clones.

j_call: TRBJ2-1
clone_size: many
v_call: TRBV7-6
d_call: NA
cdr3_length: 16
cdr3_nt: TGTGCCAGCAGCTTAGCGGTGCACTCGACTAACAATGAGCAGTTCTTC
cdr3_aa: CASSLAVHSTNNEQFF

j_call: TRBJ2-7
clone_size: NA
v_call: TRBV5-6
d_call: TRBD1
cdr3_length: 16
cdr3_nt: TGTGCCAGCAGCTTTCCCGGGACAGGGCTACCCTACGAGCAGTACTTC
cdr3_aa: CASSFPGTGLPYEQYF

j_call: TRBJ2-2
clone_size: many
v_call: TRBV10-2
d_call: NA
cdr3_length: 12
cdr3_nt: TGCGCCAGCAGTAGAGCGGCCGGGGAGCTGTTTTTT
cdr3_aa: CASSRAAGELFF

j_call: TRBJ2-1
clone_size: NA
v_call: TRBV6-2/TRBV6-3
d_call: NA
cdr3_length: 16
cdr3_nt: TGTGCCAGCAGTTCCCCCAGAGGAGGGTCCTACAATGAGCAGTTCTTC
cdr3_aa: CASSSPRGGSYNEQFF

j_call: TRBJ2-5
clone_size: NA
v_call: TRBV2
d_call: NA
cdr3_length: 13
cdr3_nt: TGTGCCAGCAGTGGCCAGGGGATAAGCCGGCAGTACTTC
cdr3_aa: CASSGQGISRQYF

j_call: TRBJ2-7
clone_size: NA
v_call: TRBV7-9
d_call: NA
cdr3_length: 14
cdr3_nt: TGTGCCAGCAGCGAGGTCCAAGATTTCAACGAGCAGTACTTC
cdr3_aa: CASSEVQDFNEQYF

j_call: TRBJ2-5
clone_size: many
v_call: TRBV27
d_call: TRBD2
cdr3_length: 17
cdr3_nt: TGTGCCAGCAGTACACCCCCTAGCGGGAGGTTTCAAGAGACCCAGTACTTC
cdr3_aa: CASSTPPSGRFQETQYF

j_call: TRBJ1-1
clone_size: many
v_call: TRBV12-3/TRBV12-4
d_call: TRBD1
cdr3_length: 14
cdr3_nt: TGTGCCAGCAGTCCGCGACAGGGGAACACTGAAGCTTTCTTT
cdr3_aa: CASSPRQGNTEAFF

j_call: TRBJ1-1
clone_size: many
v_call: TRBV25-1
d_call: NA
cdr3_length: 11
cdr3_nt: TGTGCCAGCAGTGAAGGTGTTAAAGCTTTCTTT
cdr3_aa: CASSEGVKAFF

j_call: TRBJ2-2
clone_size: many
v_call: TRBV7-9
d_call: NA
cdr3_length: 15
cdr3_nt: TGTGCCAGCACAACAGGGTTAATTGCCTTGGGGGAGCTGTTTTTT
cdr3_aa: CASTTGLIALGELFF

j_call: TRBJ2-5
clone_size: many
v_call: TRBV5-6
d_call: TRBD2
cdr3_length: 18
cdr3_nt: TGTGCCAGCAGCCCCAGCCTCGGACTAGCGGACGTCCAAGAGACCCAGTACTTC
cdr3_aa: CASSPSLGLADVQETQYF

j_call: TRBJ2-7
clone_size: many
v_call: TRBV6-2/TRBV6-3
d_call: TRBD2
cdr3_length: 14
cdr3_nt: TGTGCCAGCGGCCCAGCGGGAGGCACCTACGAGCAGTACTTC
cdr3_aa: CASGPAGGTYEQYF

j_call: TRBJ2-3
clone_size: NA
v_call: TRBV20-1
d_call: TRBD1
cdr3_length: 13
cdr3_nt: TGCAGGGCCCCGGGACAGGAAACAGATACGCAGTATTTT
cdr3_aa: CRAPGQETDTQYF

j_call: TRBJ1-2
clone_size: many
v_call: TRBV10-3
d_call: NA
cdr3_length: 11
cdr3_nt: TGTGCCTCAGGAGGTAACTATGGCTACACCTTC
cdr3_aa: CASGGNYGYTF

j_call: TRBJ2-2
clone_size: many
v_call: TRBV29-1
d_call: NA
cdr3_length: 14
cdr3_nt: TGCAGCGTGGGAGACAGCTCGAACACCGGGGAGCTGTTTTTT
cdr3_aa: CSVGDSSNTGELFF

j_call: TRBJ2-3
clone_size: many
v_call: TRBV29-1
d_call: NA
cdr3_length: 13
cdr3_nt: TGCAGCGTCGGCGAGAGGTCCACAGATACGCAGTATTTT
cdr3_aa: CSVGERSTDTQYF

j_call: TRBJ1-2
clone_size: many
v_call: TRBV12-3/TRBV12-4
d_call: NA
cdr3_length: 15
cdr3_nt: TGTGCCAGCAGTTTCGGGCAGGGCCATGGGTATGGCTACACCTTC
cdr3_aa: CASSFGQGHGYGYTF

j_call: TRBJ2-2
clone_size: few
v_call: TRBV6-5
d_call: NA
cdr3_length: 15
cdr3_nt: TGTGCCAGCAGTCTCGGACGTAGGGGGGCCGGGGAGCTGTTTTTT
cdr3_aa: CASSLGRRGAGELFF

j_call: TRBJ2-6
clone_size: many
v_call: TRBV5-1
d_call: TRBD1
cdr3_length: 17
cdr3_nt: TGCGCCAGCACCTCGGACAGGCATCTCTCTGGGGCCAACGTCCTGACTTTC
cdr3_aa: CASTSDRHLSGANVLTF

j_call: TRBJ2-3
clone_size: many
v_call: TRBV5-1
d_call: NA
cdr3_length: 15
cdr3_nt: TGCGCCAGCAGCTTGGCTCAAGGAGGCACAGATACGCAGTATTTT
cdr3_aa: CASSLAQGGTDTQYF

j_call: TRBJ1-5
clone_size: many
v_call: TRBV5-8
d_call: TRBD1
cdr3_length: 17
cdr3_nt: TGTGCCAGCAGCATCCGGACAGGGACCCCTTCGAATCAGCCCCAGCATTTT
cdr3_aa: CASSIRTGTPSNQPQHF

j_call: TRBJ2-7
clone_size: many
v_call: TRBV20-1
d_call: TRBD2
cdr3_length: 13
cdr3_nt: TGCAGTGCTAGGGAGACTAGCGACTACGAGCAGTACTTC
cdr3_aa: CSARETSDYEQYF

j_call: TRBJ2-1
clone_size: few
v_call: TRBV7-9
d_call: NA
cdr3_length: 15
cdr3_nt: TGTGCCAGCAGCTATTTTACCGGGTGGCAAAATGAGCAGTTCTTC
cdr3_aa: CASSYFTGWQNEQFF

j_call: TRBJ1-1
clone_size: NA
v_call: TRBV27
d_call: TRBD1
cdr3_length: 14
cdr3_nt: TGTGCCAGCAACGTAGACAGGGGGAACACTGAAGCTTTCTTT
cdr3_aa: CASNVDRGNTEAFF

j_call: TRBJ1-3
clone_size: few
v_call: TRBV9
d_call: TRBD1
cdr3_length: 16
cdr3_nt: TGTGCCAGCAGCTGGACAGGGGGAGGATCTGGAAACACCATATATTTT
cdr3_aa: CASSWTGGGSGNTIYF

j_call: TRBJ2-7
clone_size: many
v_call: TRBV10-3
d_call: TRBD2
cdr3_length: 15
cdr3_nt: TGTGCCATCAGCGGGGGGGAAGAAAGAACCTACGAGCAGTACTTC
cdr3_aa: CAISGGEERTYEQYF

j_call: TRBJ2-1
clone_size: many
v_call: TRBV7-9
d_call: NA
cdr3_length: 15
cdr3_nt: TGTGCCAGCAGCATGGCTCGGACTACGTACAATGAGCAGTTCTTC
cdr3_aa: CASSMARTTYNEQFF

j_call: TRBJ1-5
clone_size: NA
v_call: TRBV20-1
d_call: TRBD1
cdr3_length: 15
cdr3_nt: TGCAGTGCTCTCTCGGACAGGGAGGAGGTTCAGCCCCAGCATTTT
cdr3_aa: CSALSDREEVQPQHF

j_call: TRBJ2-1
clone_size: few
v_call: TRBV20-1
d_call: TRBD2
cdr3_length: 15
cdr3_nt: TGCAGTGCTAGATCGTGGACTAGATTGCACAATGAGCAGTTCTTC
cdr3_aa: CSARSWTRLHNEQFF

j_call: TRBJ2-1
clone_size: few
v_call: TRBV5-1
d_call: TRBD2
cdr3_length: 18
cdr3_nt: TGCGCCAGCAGCGTTGGCCGTAGCGGGAGAGGGGTCTACAATGAGCAGTTCTTC
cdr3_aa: CASSVGRSGRGVYNEQFF

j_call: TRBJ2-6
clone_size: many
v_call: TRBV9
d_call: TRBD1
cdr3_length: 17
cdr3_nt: TGTGCCAGCAGATACGGGACAGGGGACTCTGGGGCCAACGTCCTGACTTTC
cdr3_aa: CASRYGTGDSGANVLTF

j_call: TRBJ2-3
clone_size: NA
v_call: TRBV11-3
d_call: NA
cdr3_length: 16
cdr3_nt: TGTGCCAGCAGTACGGGTTTAGACGCCGGCAGAGATACGCAGTATTTT
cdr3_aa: CASSTGLDAGRDTQYF

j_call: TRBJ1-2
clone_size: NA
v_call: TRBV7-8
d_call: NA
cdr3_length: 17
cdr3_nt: TGTGCCAGCAGCCAAATGGGGGGGCGCCTAGCTAACTATGGCTACACCTTC
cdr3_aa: CASSQMGGRLANYGYTF

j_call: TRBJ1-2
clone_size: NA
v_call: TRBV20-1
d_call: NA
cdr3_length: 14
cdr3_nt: TGCAGTGCTACTAGTGGAGGGGCGCGAAATGGCTACACCTTC
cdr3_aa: CSATSGGARNGYTF

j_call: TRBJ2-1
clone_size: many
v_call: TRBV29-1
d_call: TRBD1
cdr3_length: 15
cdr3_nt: TGCAGCGTTGAAGATCGGACAGGGTCCTACAATGAGCAGTTCTTC
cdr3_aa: CSVEDRTGSYNEQFF

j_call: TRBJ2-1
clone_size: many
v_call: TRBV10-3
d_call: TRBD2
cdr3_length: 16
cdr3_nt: TGTGCCATCAGTGATAGTACGGGAGGGCAATACAATGAGCAGTTCTTC
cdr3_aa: CAISDSTGGQYNEQFF

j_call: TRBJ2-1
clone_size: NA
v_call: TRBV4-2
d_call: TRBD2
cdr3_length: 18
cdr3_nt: TGTGCCAGCAGCCCCGGGACTAGCGGGAGAGTATCCTACAATGAGCAGTTCTTC
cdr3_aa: CASSPGTSGRVSYNEQFF

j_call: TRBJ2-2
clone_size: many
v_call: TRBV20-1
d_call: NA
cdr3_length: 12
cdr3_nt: TGCTGGTCGATAGTGATGACCGGGGAGCTGTTTTTT
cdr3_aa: CWSIVMTGELFF